The clone carrying this T cell receptor beta chain appeared a few times. The data belong to a study of T cells after yellow fever vaccination. MiXCR was run by TCRdb on the 5' RACE reads, yielding one entry per CDR3 protein. The table shows about 320,000 distinct CDR3 sequences, with 9.5% to 12% occurring only once. The sample here was CD4+ T cells sorted from PBMCs, taken 45 days after the yellow fever booster vaccination. The receptor was isolated from a man younger than 30 who received the YFV17D yellow fever vaccine.

CDR3 amino acids: CSAEPGLAGGFYF. The CDR3 DNA reads as TGCAGTGCTGAACCGGGACTAGCGGGGGGATTTTACTTC. This sequence joins TRBV20-1 and TRBJ2-7; 15 bases match TRBD2. After removal of 5 bases from V and 13 bases from J, the junction contained 9 bases not matched to a gene. This CDR3 has 13 amino acids. CDR1 and CDR2 (germline): DFQATT, SNEGSKA (reference sequence).